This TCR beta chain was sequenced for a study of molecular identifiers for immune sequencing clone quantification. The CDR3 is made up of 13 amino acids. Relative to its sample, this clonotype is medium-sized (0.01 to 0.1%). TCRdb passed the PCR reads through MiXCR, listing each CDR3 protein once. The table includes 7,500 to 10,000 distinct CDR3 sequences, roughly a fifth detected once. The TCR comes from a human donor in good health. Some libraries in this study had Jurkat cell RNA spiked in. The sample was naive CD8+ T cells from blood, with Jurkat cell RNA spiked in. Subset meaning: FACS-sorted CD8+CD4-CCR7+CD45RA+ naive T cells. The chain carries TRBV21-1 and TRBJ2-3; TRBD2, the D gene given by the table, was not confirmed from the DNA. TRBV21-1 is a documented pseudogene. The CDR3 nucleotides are TGTGCCAGCAGCAAAGCGACGGAGGAGCCGCAGTATTTT. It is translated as CASSKATEEPQYF.